These 14 T cell receptor beta chains were all obtained from the same sample, sequenced in a study of metastatic and nonmetastatic thyroid tumors. TCRdb ran MiXCR on the PCR reads. The sample includes 30,000 to 45,000 clones, 20% of them seen just once. Before thyroid surgery, none of the patients had received any treatment. Sequencing used blood. The receptors originated from a female donor with papillary thyroid cancer or a benign thyroid nodule (not recorded which). Some clones in this sample may be carry-over from other donors' samples.

The rearrangement uses TRBV27 and TRBJ2-7; 11 nucleotides align to TRBD2. The CDR3 is made up of 15 amino acids. Germline V CDR1 and CDR2: MNHEY, SMNVEV (reference sequence). V lost 6 bases to trimming and J lost 1 base; unmatched junction nucleotides: 5. As DNA, the CDR3 is TGTGCCAGCAGATTGACTAGCGGGATATCCTACGAGCAGTACTTC. This encodes CASRLTSGISYEQYF.

There are a few counts of this clone. This chain uses TRBV28 with TRBJ1-1; no clear D gene. The CDR3 covers 12 residues. V was clipped by 5 bases and J by 2 bases, with 6 bases between them. Germline CDR1 and CDR2: MDHEN and SYDVKM. The CDR3 here is CASSTLNTEAFF. The CDR3 region has the DNA TGTGCCAGCAGTACCCTAAACACTGAAGCTTTCTTT.

A few counts support this clone. A read error is possible here, since a much larger clone lies one base away. The chain employs TRBV2 and TRBJ2-5; no firm D call. The CDR3 is 8 residues long. CDR1 and CDR2 from the germline V gene are SNHLY and FYNNEI. The CDR3, as DNA: TGTGCCTCCACGTCCCATTACTTC. Translation gives CASTSHYF.

V is TRBV5-1 and J is TRBJ2-7, with TRBD1 matching over 7 bases. This CDR3 region has 13 residues. V dropped 4 bases and J dropped 5; count of bases not matched to a gene: 6. Per germline, CDR1 SGHRS and CDR2 YFSETQ. The CDR3 spells CASSGTDFDEQYF. The CDR3 nucleotides are TGCGCCAGCAGCGGGACAGATTTCGACGAGCAGTACTTC.

This clone was seen repeatedly, ten times or more. The CDR3 reads CSAEPRIETSGRYEQYF. Written as DNA, the CDR3 is TGCAGTGCTGAGCCCCGAATAGAGACTAGCGGGAGATACGAGCAGTACTTC. The V and J genes are TRBV20-1 and TRBJ2-7; 12 positions agree with TRBD2. Germline trimming cut 5 bases from V and 4 bases from J; bases unmatched to any gene: 15. Germline assignment: CDR1 DFQATT and CDR2 SNEGSKA (reference sequence). CDR3 length equals 17 residues.

A remark on this clone: One junction end does not reproduce the germline sequence, and a read error may be involved. This sequence joins TRBV5-1 and TRBJ2-1, with 7 bases fitting TRBD2. CDR1 and CDR2 from the germline V gene are SGHRS and YFSETQ. This CDR3 has 14 amino acids. DNA of the CDR3: TGCGCCAGCATCTTGGAGGGGACTATCGATGGGCAGTTCTTC. This translates into CASILEGTIDGQFF.

The chain combines TRBV30 with TRBJ1-3; D is undetermined. In germline, CDR1 is GTSNPN, CDR2 SVGIG (reference sequence). The CDR3 length is 12 residues. With 3 bases removed from V and 4 bases from J, the gap between germline ends came to 7 bases. The CDR3 spells CAWRTAGNTIYF. In nucleotides, the CDR3 is TGTGCCTGGAGGACCGCCGGAAACACCATATATTTT.

The CDR3 region has the DNA TGTGCCAGCAGCATACAAACTTCCTCCTCTGGAAACACCATATATTTT. This encodes CASSIQTSSSGNTIYF. The chain employs TRBV12-3 or TRBV12-4 and TRBJ1-3; D gene ambiguous. This CDR3 has 16 amino acids. Between the trimmed V and J ends, which lost 6 bases and 0 bases, there was a span of 15 bases.

With regard to this clone: This may come from a read error, since a much larger clone is one base off. The V and J genes are TRBV4-1 and TRBJ1-1; D gene unclear. The germline gives CDR1 MGHRA, CDR2 YSYEKL. This CDR3 has 14 residues. CDR3 in amino acids: CASSQDILRTEVFF. Here the CDR3 DNA reads TGCGCCAGCAGCCAAGATATTCTTCGCACTGAAGTTTTCTTT.

This clone was recorded once. The chain carries TRBV5-6 and TRBJ1-6, with TRBD1 matching over 7 bases. Germline loops: CDR1 SGHDT, CDR2 YYEEEE. Trimming cost V 1 base and J 10 bases; bases outside gene matches: 5. The CDR3 is 14 amino acids. This chain's CDR3 is CASSLRDSWSPLHF. The DNA for the CDR3 is TGTGCCAGCAGCTTGAGGGACAGCTGGTCACCCCTCCACTTT.

V gene TRBV5-6 combines with J gene TRBJ1-1; TRBD1 aligns across 11 bases. Trimming removed 3 bases from V and 5 bases from J; junction bases left unmatched: 3. Per the germline V gene, CDR1 is SGHDT and CDR2 is YYEEEE. The CDR3 consists of 14 residues. The CDR3 loop is CASSWGQGVTEAFF. DNA for the CDR3: TGTGCCAGCAGCTGGGGACAGGGGGTGACTGAAGCTTTCTTT.

V gene TRBV7-9 combines with J gene TRBJ1-2, with TRBD1 as a possible D gene (6 bases). The CDR3 covers 14 residues. Looked up from germline, CDR1 is SEHNR and CDR2 is FQNEAQ (reference sequence). The V gene lost 4 bases and the J gene lost 4 bases, with 13 bases spanning the gap. The chain's CDR3 is CASSSFGGGYGYTF. CDR3 sequence (DNA): TGTGCCAGCAGCTCCTTCGGGGGCGGCTATGGCTACACCTTC. Full variable domain (rest looked up from reference TRBV7-9 and TRBJ1-2): DTGVSQNPRHKITKRGQNVTFRCDPISEHNRLYWYRQTLGQGPEFLTYFQNEAQLEKSRLLSDRFSAERPKGSFSTLEIQRTEQGDSAMYLCASSSFGGGYGYTFGSGTRLTVV.

This clone was seen many times. J is TRBJ2-1 and V is TRBV9, with D perhaps TRBD1 (5 bases). Germline V gene data show CDR1 as SGDLS and CDR2 as YYNGEE. Trimming removed 1 base from V and 4 bases from J, with 15 bases in between. CDR3 length: 16 amino acids. The CDR3 DNA reads as TGTGCCAGCAGCGTAAGCCAGGGTGACCTTTACAATGAGCAGTTCTTC. Protein sequence: CASSVSQGDLYNEQFF.

In regard to this clone: It may be a read error: a sequence one base away is much more abundant. The rearrangement links TRBV5-4 to TRBJ2-3, with 12 bases identical to TRBD2. V shed 6 bases and J 2 bases; nucleotides not matched to a gene: 7. Looked up from germline, CDR1 is SGHNT and CDR2 is YYREEE (reference sequence). The CDR3 runs 16 residues. Here the CDR3 DNA reads TGTGCCAGCATCTCACGACTAGCGGGAGACACAGATACGCAGTATTTT. It encodes CASISRLAGDTDTQYF.